One and the same sample provided the 17 T cell receptor beta chains below, sequenced in a study of T cells in Graves' hyperthyroidism and ophthalmopathy. RNA transcripts yielded amplified TCR beta CDR3 regions. TCR CDR3 regions were first amplified by RT-PCR with HTBI primers. One entry per CDR3 protein, called by TCRdb with MiXCR from the multiplex PCR reads. The sample records about 300,000 distinct CDR3 sequences, less than 30% being singletons. Source material: blood. Receptor source: a middle-aged man with Graves' hyperthyroidism that later progressed to Graves' ophthalmopathy.

The CDR3 reads CASRPTGTAYTEAFF. The CDR3 DNA follows: TGTGCCAGCAGACCAACAGGGACAGCCTACACTGAAGCTTTCTTT. V gene TRBV6-1 combines with J gene TRBJ1-1; 7 nucleotides match TRBD1. Germline trimming cut 6 bases from V and 3 bases from J; bases unmatched to any gene: 10. The V gene's germline CDR1 is MNHNS and CDR2 SASEGT. The CDR3 totals 15 residues.

The chain combines TRBV6-1 with TRBJ1-5; D gene unclear. The germline V and J ends were trimmed by 4 bases and 5 bases, with 12 bases remaining between them. This CDR3 is built from 14 residues. Germline V CDR1 and CDR2: MNHNS, SASEGT. The CDR3 reads CASSVNYNHQPQHF. The CDR3 DNA reads as TGTGCCAGCAGTGTGAACTACAACCATCAGCCCCAGCATTTT.

The V and J genes are TRBV5-1 and TRBJ2-7, with 7 bases fitting TRBD2. Losses at the gene ends were 5 bases for V and 3 bases for J; bases not matched to a gene: 5. CDR1 SGHRS and CDR2 YFSETQ come from the germline V gene. This CDR3 is built from 13 residues. CDR3: CASSRGDGYEQYF. CDR3 DNA: TGCGCCAGCAGTCGGGGGGACGGCTACGAGCAGTACTTC.

This clonotype was found many times. In DNA, the CDR3 is TGTGCCAGCAGTCCCCTGAACACTGAAGCTTTCTTT. Encoded protein: CASSPLNTEAFF. The chain uses TRBV12-3 or TRBV12-4 and TRBJ1-1; D ambiguous. This CDR3 has 12 amino acids. The V end lost 5 bases, the J end lost 0 bases, and 4 bases lay between the germline ends.

This clonotype was observed at least ten times. The chain couples TRBV29-1 to TRBJ1-1; maybe TRBD1 (6 bases). Germline CDR1 and CDR2: SQVTM and ANQGSEA. The CDR3 is made up of 13 amino acids. Trimming took 4 bases from V and 1 from J, leaving 10 bases between them. The CDR3 protein is CSVAQGTNTEAFF. The CDR3 nucleotides are TGCAGCGTTGCCCAGGGGACGAACACTGAAGCTTTCTTT.

This clonotype was observed many times. V gene TRBV19 combines with J gene TRBJ1-5, with D unclear. V was clipped by 7 bases and J by 2 bases, with 15 bases between them. Germline-derived CDR1 and CDR2 are LNHDA and SQIVND (reference sequence). The CDR3 sequence is 15 residues long. The CDR3 coding sequence is TGTGCCAGTAAAATGGCAATCGGGGGCAATCAGCCCCAGCATTTT. Its protein product is CASKMAIGGNQPQHF.

There are many counts of this clonotype. V is TRBV18 and J is TRBJ2-5, with D unclear. The germline gives CDR1 KGHSH, CDR2 LQKENI. Trimming pared 3 bases from V and 5 bases from J, leaving 7 bases between. The CDR3 is made up of 12 amino acids. This CDR3 reads CASSPRPETQYF. CDR3 bases: TGTGCCAGCTCACCCCGTCCGGAGACCCAGTACTTC. Using reference TRBV18 and TRBJ2-5 for the parts outside the CDR3, the full variable domain is NAGVMQNPRHLVRRRGQEARLRCSPMKGHSHVYWYRQLPEEGLKFMVYLQKENIIDESGMPKERFSAEFPKEGPSILRIQQVVRGDSAAYFCASSPRPETQYFGPGTRLLVL.

This clonotype was seen at least ten times. This chain's CDR3 is CASSLTSGVGAGELFF. DNA of the CDR3: TGTGCCAGCAGCTTAACGTCGGGAGTCGGGGCCGGGGAGCTGTTTTTT. The J gene is TRBJ2-2, the V gene TRBV7-3; a weak D match, TRBD2 (6 bases). Germline V gene sequence: CDR1 SGHTA, CDR2 FQGTGA. CDR3 length: 16 amino acids. The V gene lost 0 bases and the J gene lost 6 bases, with 14 bases spanning the gap.

This clonotype was counted at least ten times. The CDR3 DNA reads as TGTGCCAGCAGCTATGGGACAGCGAAGAATCAGCCCCAGCATTTT. This codes for CASSYGTAKNQPQHF. The chain uses TRBV13 and TRBJ1-5; TRBD1 matches 7 bases. This CDR3 spans 15 amino acids. The J segment lost 4 bases and the V segment lost 4 bases, leaving 7 bases of the junction unmatched. Per the germline V gene, CDR1 is PRHDT and CDR2 is FYEKMQ (reference sequence).

This clonotype was observed many times. This chain connects TRBV12-3 or TRBV12-4 to TRBJ2-7; 9 bases map to TRBD2. The length of the CDR3 is 14 residues. J lost 3 bases, V lost 6 bases, and 6 bases had no gene match. The CDR3 loop reads CASSTGTSLYEQYF. The CDR3 DNA is TGTGCCAGCAGCACCGGGACTAGCCTCTACGAGCAGTACTTC.

The table lists this clonotype with many counts. This rearrangement joins TRBV6-2 or TRBV6-3 to TRBJ1-1, with D possibly matching TRBD1 (6 bases). The V gene's germline CDR1 is MNHEY and CDR2 SVGEGT. The CDR3 runs to 18 residues. The V and J ends lost 0 bases and 5 bases respectively, with 22 bases between them. CDR3 coding DNA: TGTGCCAGCAGTTACTCCAGGGACACCCTAAGTATGAGTACTGAAGCTTTCTTT. It specifies CASSYSRDTLSMSTEAFF.

This clonotype turned up a few times. The chain has TRBV6-2 or TRBV6-3 and TRBJ2-5, with no clear D. V lost 5 bases, J lost 9 bases, and 13 bases lay in between. This CDR3 has 12 amino acids. CDR1 and CDR2 (germline): MNHEY, SVGEGT. This CDR3 is CASSLQPWAQYF. CDR3 in DNA: TGTGCCAGCAGTCTGCAGCCATGGGCCCAGTACTTC.

This clonotype has just a few counts. The genes are TRBV3-1 and TRBJ1-1, with TRBD1 as a possible D gene (6 bases). Looked up from germline, CDR1 is LGHDT and CDR2 is YNNKEL (reference sequence). The CDR3 spans 14 residues. The ends were cut back, 0 bases at V and 7 bases at J, with 12 bases in the middle. The CDR3 nucleotides are TGTGCCAGCAGCCAAGATACGGCAGGGGATGAAGCTTTCTTT. It codes for CASSQDTAGDEAFF.

The rearrangement links TRBV6-2 or TRBV6-3 to TRBJ2-7; D unresolved. Trimming removed 2 bases from V and 7 bases from J, with 12 bases in between. Germline V gene lookup returns CDR1 MNHEY and CDR2 SVGEGT. This CDR3 spans 13 amino acids. The CDR3 DNA is TGTGCCAGCAGTTACGGTCAGTACCAGGAGCAGTACTTC. This encodes CASSYGQYQEQYF.

At least ten counts were recorded for this clonotype. V and J are TRBV6-4 and TRBJ2-7, with a weak D call TRBD2 (6 bases). V lost 4 bases and J 4 bases, leaving 11 bases between the germline ends. Per the germline V gene, CDR1 is MRHNA and CDR2 is SNTAGT. The CDR3 consists of 13 residues. CDR3 residues: CASSVNSGYEQYF. The CDR3 DNA is TGTGCCAGCAGTGTTAATAGCGGATACGAGCAGTACTTC.

In its sample, this clonotype was seen many times. V is TRBV19 and J is TRBJ2-7, with a possible D match to TRBD1 (6 bases). Trimming took off 4 bases at V and 4 bases at J, with 11 bases between the two ends. This CDR3 has 13 residues. From germline, CDR1 is LNHDA and CDR2 SQIVND (reference sequence). The chain's CDR3 is CASSTTGKYEQYF. CDR3 coding DNA: TGTGCCAGTAGTACCACAGGGAAATACGAGCAGTACTTC.

This clonotype was counted between two and nine times. The chain recombines TRBV12-3 or TRBV12-4 with TRBJ1-2, with 7 positions matching TRBD1. The V and J ends lost 5 bases and 3 bases, in that order; junction bases with no gene match: 9. The CDR3 contains 15 residues. The CDR3 nucleotides are TGTGCCAGCAGTCTCTACCGGGACAGCGACTATGGCTACACCTTC. Protein product: CASSLYRDSDYGYTF.